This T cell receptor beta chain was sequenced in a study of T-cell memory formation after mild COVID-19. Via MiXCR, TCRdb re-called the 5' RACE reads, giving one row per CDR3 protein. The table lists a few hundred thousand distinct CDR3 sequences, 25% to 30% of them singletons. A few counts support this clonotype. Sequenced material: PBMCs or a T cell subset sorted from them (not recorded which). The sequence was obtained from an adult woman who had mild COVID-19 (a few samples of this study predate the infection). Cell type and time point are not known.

Here the CDR3 reads CATSEARQGGETQYF. The DNA for the CDR3 is TGTGCCACCAGTGAGGCCAGACAGGGAGGGGAGACCCAGTACTTC. J is TRBJ2-5 and V is TRBV24-1; D is tentatively TRBD1 or TRBD2 (7 bases each). V was shortened by 4 bases and J by 5 bases, with 16 bases between the two germline ends. CDR3 length equals 15 residues. Germline V lookup: CDR1 KGHDR, CDR2 SFDVKD.